This T cell receptor beta chain was recovered during a study of quantifying T cell responses using KT2 cells. About the study: Reverse transcription used primers in the TCR alpha and beta constant regions. Estimated efficiency of the T4 ligation step was above 8% under optimum conditions.

Study-level findings and limits: KT2 clone alpha and beta sequence counts scaled linearly with input KT2 cell number.

In this sample, this clonotype turned up a few times. Its antigen is unknown. KT2, a clone with a known TCR, was spiked into unfractionated PBMC. Different KT2-to-PBMC ratios were created with a constant PBMC count. The cDNA 3' end received a ligated oligonucleotide with a UMI. First-round PCR used roughly 4 cycles and beta primers RC1.1 and RC1.2 covering TRBC1 and TRBC2. TCRdb redid the calling of the UMI-ligation and nested PCR reads with MiXCR, one entry per CDR3 protein. The sample holds 40,000 to 60,000 distinct CDR3 sequences, 11% seen once. With 4 bases clipped from V and 9 bases from J, the junction kept 10 bases outside the gene matches. The CDR3 sequence is 16 residues long. Per the germline V gene, CDR1 is MNHEY and CDR2 is SVGEGT.

This chain links TRBV6-2 or TRBV6-3 with TRBJ2-1; 12 positions match TRBD2. The sequencing sample was made of PBMCs spiked with cells of the T cell clone KT2. The TCR originated in a human donor. DNA of the CDR3: TGTGCCAGCAGTTTCCTAGCGGGGGGGCCGCGGGGTGAGCAGTTCTTC. This codes for CASSFLAGGPRGEQFF.